This T cell receptor beta chain was profiled in a study of T cells in localized non-small cell lung cancer. Whole-study results and caveats: The study sequenced only one region of the tumor. As a result, intratumor heterogeneity could not be excluded and remains possible. Adjacent lung was found to contain a median approximately 60 of the top 100 tumor clones.

With respect to this clone: Its antigen is still unknown.

This CDR3 has 15 amino acids. V was cut by 3 bases and J by 4 bases, with 16 bases left in between. The germline V gene has CDR1 LNHNV and CDR2 YYDKDF (reference sequence). Produced via immunoSEQ multiplex PCR; TCRdb's table is partial and in-frame only. The sample records some 64,000 clones, roughly 79% being singletons. The clonotype comes from a man between 40 and 75 years old with stage II lung adenocarcinoma. The rearrangement uses TRBV15 and TRBJ2-7; possibly TRBD2 for D (7 bases). The starting material was PBMCs, obtained before any cancer treatment. The CDR3: CATSRGGHSTYEQYF. In DNA, the CDR3 is TGTGCCACCAGCAGGGGGGGGCACTCTACATACGAGCAGTACTTC.